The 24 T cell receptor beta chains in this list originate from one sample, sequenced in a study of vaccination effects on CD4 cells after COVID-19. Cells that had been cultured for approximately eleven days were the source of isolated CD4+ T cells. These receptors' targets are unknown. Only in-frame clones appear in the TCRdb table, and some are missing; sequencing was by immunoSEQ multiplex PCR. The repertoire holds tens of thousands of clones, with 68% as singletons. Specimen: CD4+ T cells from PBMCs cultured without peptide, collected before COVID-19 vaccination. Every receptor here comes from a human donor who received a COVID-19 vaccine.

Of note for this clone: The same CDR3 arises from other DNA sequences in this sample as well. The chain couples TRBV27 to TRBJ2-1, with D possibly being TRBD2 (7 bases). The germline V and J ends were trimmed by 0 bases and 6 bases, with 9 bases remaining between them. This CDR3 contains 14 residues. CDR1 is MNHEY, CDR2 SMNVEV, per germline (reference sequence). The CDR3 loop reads CASSLSRGANEQFF. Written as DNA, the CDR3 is TGTGCCAGCAGTTTATCCCGGGGGGCCAATGAGCAGTTCTTC.

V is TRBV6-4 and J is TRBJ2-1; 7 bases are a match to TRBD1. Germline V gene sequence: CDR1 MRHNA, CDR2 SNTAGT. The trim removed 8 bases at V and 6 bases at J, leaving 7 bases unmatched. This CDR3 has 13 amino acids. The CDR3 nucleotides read TGTGCCAGCTCGCCCGGACAGGTCAATGAGCAGTTCTTC. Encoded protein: CASSPGQVNEQFF.

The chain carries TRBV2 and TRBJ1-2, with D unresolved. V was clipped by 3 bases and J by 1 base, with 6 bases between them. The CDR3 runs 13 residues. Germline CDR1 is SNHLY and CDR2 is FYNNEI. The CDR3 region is CASSEGINYGYTF. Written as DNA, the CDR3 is TGTGCCAGCAGTGAGGGAATTAACTATGGCTACACCTTC.

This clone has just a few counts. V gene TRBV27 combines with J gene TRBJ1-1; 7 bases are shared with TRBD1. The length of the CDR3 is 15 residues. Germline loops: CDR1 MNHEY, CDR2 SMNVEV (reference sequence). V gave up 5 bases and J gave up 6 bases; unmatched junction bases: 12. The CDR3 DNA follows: TGTGCCAGCAGTCCCTGGACAGGTGGGACCCCTGAAGCTTTCTTT. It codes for CASSPWTGGTPEAFF.

The CDR3 reads CASSSVAGGPRGYETQYF. The CDR3 DNA sequence: TGTGCCAGCAGCTCCGTAGCGGGAGGGCCTAGAGGGTACGAGACCCAGTACTTC. The J gene is TRBJ2-5, the V gene TRBV11-2, with 11 bases matching TRBD2. Germline CDR1 SGHAT, CDR2 FQNNGV. This CDR3 has 18 amino acids. Germline trimming cut 4 bases from V and 5 bases from J; bases unmatched to any gene: 15. Filled out from reference TRBV11-2 and TRBJ2-5, the complete variable domain reads EAGVAQSPRYKIIEKRQSVAFWCNPISGHATLYWYQQILGQGPKLLIQFQNNGVVDDSQLPKDRFSAERLKGVDSTLKIQPAKLEDSAVYLCASSSVAGGPRGYETQYFGPGTRLLVL.

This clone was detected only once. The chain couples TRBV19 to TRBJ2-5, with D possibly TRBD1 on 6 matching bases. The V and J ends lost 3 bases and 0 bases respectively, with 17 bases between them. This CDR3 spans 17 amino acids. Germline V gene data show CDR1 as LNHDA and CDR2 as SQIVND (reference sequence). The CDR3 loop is CASSMGQGRGYQETQYF. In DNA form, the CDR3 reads TGTGCCAGTAGTATGGGGCAGGGAAGGGGGTACCAAGAGACCCAGTACTTC.

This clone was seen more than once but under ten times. The CDR3 sequence: CASISLAGGSGEQFF. The DNA for the CDR3 is TGTGCCAGCATTTCTCTGGCGGGAGGATCGGGTGAGCAGTTCTTC. The chain links TRBV27 to TRBJ2-1, with TRBD2 identical over 8 bases. The V gene end was trimmed by 7 bases and the J gene end by 9 bases; junction bases not matched to a gene: 14. There are 15 residues in the CDR3. Per germline, CDR1 MNHEY and CDR2 SMNVEV (reference sequence).

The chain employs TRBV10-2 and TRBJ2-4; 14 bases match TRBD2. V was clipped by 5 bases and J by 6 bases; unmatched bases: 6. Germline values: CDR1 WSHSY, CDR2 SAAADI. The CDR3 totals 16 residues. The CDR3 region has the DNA TGCGCCAGCAGTAAAGGACTAGCGGGGGGACTAAACATTCAGTACTTC. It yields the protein CASSKGLAGGLNIQYF.

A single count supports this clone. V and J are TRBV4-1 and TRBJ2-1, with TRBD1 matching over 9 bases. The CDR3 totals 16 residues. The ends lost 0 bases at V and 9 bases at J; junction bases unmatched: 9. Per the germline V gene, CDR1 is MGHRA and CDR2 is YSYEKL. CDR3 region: CASSQDAGTGRSEQFF. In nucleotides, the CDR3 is TGCGCCAGCAGCCAAGATGCCGGGACAGGGAGATCTGAGCAGTTCTTC.

CDR3 sequence reads: CASTKDRADTQYF. As DNA, the CDR3 is TGTGCCAGCACTAAAGACAGGGCAGATACGCAGTATTTT. This chain uses TRBV11-2 with TRBJ2-3, with 7 bases matching TRBD1. The CDR3 has 13 amino acids. V lost 7 bases, J lost 4 bases, and 5 bases stayed unmatched. Germline V gives CDR1 SGHAT, CDR2 FQNNGV.

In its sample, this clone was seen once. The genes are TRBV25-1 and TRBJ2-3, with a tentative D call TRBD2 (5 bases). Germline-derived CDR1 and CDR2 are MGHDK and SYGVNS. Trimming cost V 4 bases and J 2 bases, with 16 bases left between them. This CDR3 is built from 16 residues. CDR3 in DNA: TGTGCCAGCAGTGCGAACGTGCGGGTCTTCACAGATACGCAGTATTTT. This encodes CASSANVRVFTDTQYF.

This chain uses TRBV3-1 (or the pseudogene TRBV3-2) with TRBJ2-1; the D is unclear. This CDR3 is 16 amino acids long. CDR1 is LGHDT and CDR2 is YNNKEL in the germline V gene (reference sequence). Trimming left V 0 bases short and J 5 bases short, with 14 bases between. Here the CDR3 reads CASSQDIPRAHNEQFF. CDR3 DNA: TGTGCCAGCAGCCAAGATATCCCTAGAGCCCACAATGAGCAGTTCTTC.

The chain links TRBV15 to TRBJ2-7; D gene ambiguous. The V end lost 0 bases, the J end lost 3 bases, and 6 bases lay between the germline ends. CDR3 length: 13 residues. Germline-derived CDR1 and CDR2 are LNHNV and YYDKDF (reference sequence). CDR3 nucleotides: TGTGCCACCAGCAGAGATCTGGGCTACGAGCAGTACTTC. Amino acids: CATSRDLGYEQYF.

The CDR3 DNA is TGTGCCAGCTCATCCGGGACAGAGATTGAAGCTTTCTTT. Its translation: CASSSGTEIEAFF. The chain is built from TRBV18 and TRBJ1-1, with 7 bases lining up with TRBD1. CDR3 length: 13 residues. Germline V gene data show CDR1 as KGHSH and CDR2 as LQKENI. V lost 5 bases, J lost 7 bases, and 7 bases stayed unmatched.

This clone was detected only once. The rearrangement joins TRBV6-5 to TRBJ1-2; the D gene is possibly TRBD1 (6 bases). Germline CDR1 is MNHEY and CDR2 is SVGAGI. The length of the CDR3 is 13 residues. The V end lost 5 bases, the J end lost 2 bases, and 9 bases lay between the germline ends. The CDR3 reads CASSLTGNYGYTF. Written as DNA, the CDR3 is TGTGCCAGCAGTCTCACAGGGAACTATGGCTACACCTTC.

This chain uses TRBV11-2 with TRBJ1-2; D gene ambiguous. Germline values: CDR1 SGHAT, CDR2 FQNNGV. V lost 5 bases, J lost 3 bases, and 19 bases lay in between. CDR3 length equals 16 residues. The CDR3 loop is CASSRNRGAGDYGYTF. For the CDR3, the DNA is TGTGCCAGCAGCCGCAATCGGGGAGCTGGGGACTATGGCTACACCTTC.

The CDR3 reads CASRQDRVGTEAFF. CDR3 bases: TGTGCCAGCAGGCAAGACAGGGTAGGGACTGAAGCTTTCTTT. This chain joins TRBV6-6 and TRBJ1-1; TRBD1 matches 7 bases. V shed 6 bases, J shed 5 bases, and the junction held 9 bases outside the gene matches. Germline V CDR1 and CDR2: MNHNY, SVGAGI (reference sequence). The CDR3 contains 14 residues.

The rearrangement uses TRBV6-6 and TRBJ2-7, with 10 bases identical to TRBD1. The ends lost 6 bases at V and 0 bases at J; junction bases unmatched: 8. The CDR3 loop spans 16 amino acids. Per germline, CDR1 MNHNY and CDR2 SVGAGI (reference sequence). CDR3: CASSRQGARSSYEQYF. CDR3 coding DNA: TGTGCCAGCAGCAGACAGGGGGCTCGGAGCTCCTACGAGCAGTACTTC.

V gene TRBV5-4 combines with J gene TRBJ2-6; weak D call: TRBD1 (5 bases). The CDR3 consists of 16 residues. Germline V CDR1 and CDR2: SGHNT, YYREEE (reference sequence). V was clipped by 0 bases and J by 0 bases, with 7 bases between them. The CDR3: CASSLEGVSGANVLTF. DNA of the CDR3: TGTGCCAGCAGCTTGGAAGGGGTCTCTGGGGCCAACGTCCTGACTTTC.

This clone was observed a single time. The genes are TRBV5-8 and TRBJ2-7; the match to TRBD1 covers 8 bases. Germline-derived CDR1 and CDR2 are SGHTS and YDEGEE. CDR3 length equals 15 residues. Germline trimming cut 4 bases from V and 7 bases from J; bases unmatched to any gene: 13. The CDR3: CASSPSGTGRREQYF. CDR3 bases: TGTGCCAGCAGCCCCTCCGGGACAGGACGTAGAGAGCAGTACTTC.

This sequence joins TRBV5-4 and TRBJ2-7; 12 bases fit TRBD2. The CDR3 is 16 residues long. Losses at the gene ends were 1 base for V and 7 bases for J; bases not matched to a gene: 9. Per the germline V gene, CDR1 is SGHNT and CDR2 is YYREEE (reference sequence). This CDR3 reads CASSLPSGRDPKEQYF. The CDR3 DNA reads TGTGCCAGCAGCTTGCCTAGCGGGAGGGATCCTAAAGAGCAGTACTTC.

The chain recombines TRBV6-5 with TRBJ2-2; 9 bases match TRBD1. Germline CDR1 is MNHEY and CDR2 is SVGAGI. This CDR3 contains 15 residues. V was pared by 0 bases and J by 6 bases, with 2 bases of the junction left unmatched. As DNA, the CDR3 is TGTGCCAGCAGTTACTCCTGGACAGGGGCCGGGGAGCTGTTTTTT. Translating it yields CASSYSWTGAGELFF.

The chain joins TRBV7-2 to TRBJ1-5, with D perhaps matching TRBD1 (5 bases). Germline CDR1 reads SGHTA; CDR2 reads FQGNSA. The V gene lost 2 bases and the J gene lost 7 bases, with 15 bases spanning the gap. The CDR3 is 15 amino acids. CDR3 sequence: CASSLFEGAGQPQHF. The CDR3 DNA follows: TGTGCCAGCAGCTTATTTGAAGGGGCAGGACAGCCCCAGCATTTT.

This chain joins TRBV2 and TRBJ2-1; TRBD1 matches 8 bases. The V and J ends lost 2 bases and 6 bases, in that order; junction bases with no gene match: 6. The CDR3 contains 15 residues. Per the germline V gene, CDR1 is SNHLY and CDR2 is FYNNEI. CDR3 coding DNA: TGTGCCAGCAGTGAACAGGGGGCAGGTAGCAATGAGCAGTTCTTC. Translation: CASSEQGAGSNEQFF.